One and the same sample provided the 18 T cell receptor beta chains below, sequenced in a study of blood T cell repertoires in COVID-19. Only in-frame clones appear in the TCRdb table, and some are missing; sequencing was by immunoSEQ multiplex PCR. The sample shows about 350,000 clones, 75% to 90% of them seen only once. Sequences were obtained from peripheral blood. These receptors were taken from a woman aged 55-69 years with COVID-19, enrolled during active disease.

The genes are TRBV28 and TRBJ2-7; weak D call: TRBD1 (6 bases). V lost 10 bases and J 0 bases, leaving 10 bases between the germline ends. This CDR3 region has 12 residues. CDR1 and CDR2 from the germline V gene are MDHEN and SYDVKM. CDR3 bases: TGTGCCACTCAGGACAGCTCCTACGAGCAGTACTTC. As protein: CATQDSSYEQYF.

V usage is TRBV7-2 and J usage is TRBJ1-5; the D is unclear. The CDR3 is 14 residues long. Trimming pared 4 bases from V and 7 bases from J, leaving 14 bases between. CDR1 and CDR2 (germline): SGHTA, FQGNSA. CDR3 bases: TGTGCCAGCAGCTCCCTTGGTACTTCCCAGCCCCAGCATTTT. Protein: CASSSLGTSQPQHF.

V and J are TRBV3-1 (or the pseudogene TRBV3-2) and TRBJ1-2; 7 bases align to TRBD1. CDR1 LGHDT and CDR2 YNNKEL come from the germline V gene (reference sequence). With 4 bases clipped from V and 8 bases from J, the junction kept 7 bases outside the gene matches. The CDR3 is 13 residues long. The CDR3, as DNA: TGTGCCAGCAGCCCCCAGGGGGTCTTGGGCTACACCTTC. This codes for CASSPQGVLGYTF.

This sequence joins TRBV10-3 and TRBJ2-3; D possibly corresponds to TRBD2 (7 bases). Germline V CDR1 and CDR2: ENHRY, SYGVKD. CDR3 length equals 15 residues. V dropped 9 bases and J dropped 5 bases, with 21 bases sitting between them. The CDR3: CAITGGRGPGDTQYF. The CDR3 DNA is TGTGCCATAACCGGAGGGCGGGGGCCGGGAGATACGCAGTATTTT.

The V and J genes are TRBV10-3 and TRBJ2-7; D perhaps matches TRBD2 (7 bases). V was cut by 6 bases and J by 3 bases, with 18 bases left in between. This CDR3 is built from 15 residues. CDR1 ENHRY and CDR2 SYGVKD come from the germline V gene. This chain's CDR3 is CAIRKGGDGLYEQYF. CDR3 DNA sequence: TGTGCCATCAGGAAAGGGGGGGACGGCCTCTACGAGCAGTACTTC.

The chain uses TRBV15 and TRBJ1-1; TRBD1 matches at 9 bases. J was trimmed by 6 bases and V by 6 bases; bases with no gene match: 8. The CDR3 loop spans 14 amino acids. Germline lookup yields CDR1 LNHNV and CDR2 YYDKDF (reference sequence). This CDR3 reads CATRPTGGAAEAFF. CDR3 DNA: TGTGCCACCAGACCTACAGGGGGCGCGGCTGAAGCTTTCTTT.

V and J are TRBV11-2 and TRBJ1-2, with D perhaps TRBD1 (6 bases). Germline CDR1 and CDR2: SGHAT and FQNNGV. V was clipped by 5 bases and J by 4 bases, with 14 bases between them. CDR3 length equals 14 residues. The CDR3 spells CASSGGMTLYGYTF. The CDR3 coding sequence is TGTGCCAGCAGCGGGGGCATGACTCTCTATGGCTACACCTTC.

This clone turned up a few times. This chain uses TRBV6-2 or TRBV6-3 with TRBJ2-2; D is possibly TRBD2 (6 bases). This CDR3 is 16 amino acids long. Trimming cost V 2 bases and J 4 bases, with 14 bases left between them. From germline, CDR1 is MNHEY and CDR2 SVGEGT. The CDR3 coding sequence is TGTGCCAGCAGTTACCCCCAGCGGGTAGGCACCGGGGAGCTGTTTTTT. This sequence encodes CASSYPQRVGTGELFF.

The chain uses TRBV27 and TRBJ2-7, with D maybe TRBD1 (5 bases). V was pared by 8 bases and J by 4 bases, with 12 bases between. CDR1 is MNHEY, CDR2 SMNVEV, per germline (reference sequence). CDR3 length equals 12 residues. The CDR3 reads CASPDKIYEQYF. Written as DNA, the CDR3 is TGTGCCAGCCCGGACAAAATATACGAGCAGTACTTC.

This clone was seen just once. V usage is TRBV7-8 and J usage is TRBJ1-2; unclear D gene. CDR1 is SGHVS and CDR2 is FQNEAQ in the germline V gene. This CDR3 is built from 16 residues. V lost 5 bases and J 2 bases, leaving 18 bases between the germline ends. In DNA, the CDR3 is TGTGCCAGCAGCCCTTACACCGGAGACGCCAACTATGGCTACACCTTC. It encodes CASSPYTGDANYGYTF. The entire variable domain, with the rest obtained from reference TRBV7-8 and TRBJ1-2, is as follows: GAGVSQSPRYKVAKRGQDVALRCDPISGHVSLFWYQQALGQGPEFLTYFQNEAQLDKSGLPSDRFFAERPEGSVSTLKIQRTQQEDSAVYLCASSPYTGDANYGYTFGSGTRLTVV.

The sample holds a few counts of this clone. This chain connects TRBV10-3 to TRBJ2-1; 12 nucleotides agree with TRBD1. Losses at the gene ends were 6 bases for V and 9 bases for J; bases not matched to a gene: 9. The CDR3 sequence is 15 residues long. The germline V gene has CDR1 ENHRY and CDR2 SYGVKD. This CDR3 is CAIRDPGQGAFEQFF. The CDR3 DNA follows: TGTGCCATCAGGGACCCGGGACAGGGGGCTTTTGAGCAGTTCTTC.

V usage is TRBV5-1 and J usage is TRBJ2-5; D gene unclear. Between the trimmed V and J ends, which lost 3 bases and 5 bases, there was a span of 11 bases. This CDR3 has 13 residues. Germline loops: CDR1 SGHRS, CDR2 YFSETQ. The CDR3 region has the DNA TGCGCCAGCAGCTACTCGAGCGTGGAGACCCAGTACTTC. As protein: CASSYSSVETQYF. Full variable domain (rest looked up from reference TRBV5-1 and TRBJ2-5): KAGVTQTPRYLIKTRGQQVTLSCSPISGHRSVSWYQQTPGQGLQFLFEYFSETQRNKGNFPGRFSGRQFSNSRSEMNVSTLELGDSALYLCASSYSSVETQYFGPGTRLLVL.

The J gene is TRBJ2-7, the V gene TRBV5-1; 11 bases line up with TRBD2. The CDR3 covers 15 residues. Per germline, CDR1 SGHRS and CDR2 YFSETQ. J lost 6 bases, V lost 0 bases, and 5 bases had no gene match. CDR3 region: CASSLELAGAGEQYF. The CDR3 coding sequence is TGCGCCAGCAGCTTGGAACTAGCGGGGGCAGGCGAGCAGTACTTC.

This chain connects TRBV29-1 to TRBJ2-7; perhaps TRBD1 as D (5 bases). V lost 7 bases and J 0 bases, leaving 13 bases between the germline ends. CDR1 SQVTM and CDR2 ANQGSEA come from the germline V gene. CDR3 length equals 13 residues. Written as DNA, the CDR3 is TGCAGCGCCTGGACACGGAGCTCCTACGAGCAGTACTTC. It translates to CSAWTRSSYEQYF.

V is TRBV6-5 and J is TRBJ1-6; D not certain. V lost 7 bases to trimming and J lost 8 bases, with 15 bases between them. The germline gives CDR1 MNHEY, CDR2 SVGAGI. The CDR3 contains 14 residues. The CDR3 loop reads CASKTDGGDSPLHF. CDR3 DNA sequence: TGTGCCAGCAAAACCGACGGCGGTGATTCACCCCTCCACTTT.

V and J are TRBV6-5 and TRBJ2-1, with 9 bases matching TRBD1. Germline CDR1 MNHEY, CDR2 SVGAGI. Losses at the gene ends were 6 bases for V and 9 bases for J; bases not matched to a gene: 6. This CDR3 is 13 amino acids long. CDR3 loop: CASRRDREGEQFF. The CDR3 bases are TGTGCCAGCAGGAGGGACAGGGAAGGTGAGCAGTTCTTC.

The rearrangement joins TRBV13 to TRBJ1-1; no clear D. V was trimmed by 3 bases and J by 7 bases, leaving 6 bases between them. CDR1 and CDR2 (germline): PRHDT, FYEKMQ (reference sequence). The CDR3 contains 11 residues. The CDR3 DNA reads TGTGCCAGCAGCTTGGAGGTTGAAGCTTTCTTT. Its protein product is CASSLEVEAFF.

The chain joins TRBV6-6 to TRBJ2-5; tentative D call: TRBD1 (6 bases). The germline V gene encodes CDR1 MNHNY and CDR2 SVGAGI (reference sequence). Deletions cut 2 bases from V and 0 bases from J, with 13 bases between. CDR3 size: 16 residues. Here the CDR3 DNA reads TGTGCCAGCAGTTACCACAGGGCCTTGTACCAAGAGACCCAGTACTTC. Encoded protein: CASSYHRALYQETQYF.